This T cell receptor beta chain stems from a study of somatic mutations in cytotoxic T cells in rheumatoid arthritis. The CDR3 sequence is 15 residues long. CDR1 is SGHRS and CDR2 is YFSETQ in the germline V gene. Trimming left V 0 bases short and J 6 bases short, with 13 bases between. CD4+ and CD8+ cells were isolated by positive magnetic bead selection, with purity checked by flow cytometry. On this clone itself: Its antigen is currently unknown.

The study's findings and limits: Any difference in CD8+ T-cell clonality between patients who had rheumatoid arthritis and healthy controls who were age-matched was not statistically significant.

Profiling relied on immunoSEQ multiplex PCR, and the TCRdb table lists in-frame clones only, not all of them. The sample records roughly 9,800 clones, over 75% being singletons. The sequence derives from a woman under 30 with rheumatoid arthritis. Source material: CD4+ T cells sorted from blood. The chain is built from TRBV5-1 and TRBJ2-1; weak D call: TRBD2 (6 bases). The CDR3, as DNA: TGCGCCAGCAGCTTGGCCGGGAGTGGGAGCAATGAGCAGTTCTTC. It codes for CASSLAGSGSNEQFF.